The rows below give T cell receptor beta chains drawn from one sample of a study of PD-1 blockade in classical Hodgkin lymphoma. Only in-frame clones appear in the TCRdb table, and some are missing; sequencing was by immunoSEQ multiplex PCR. Seen here are approximately 44,000 clones, around three fifths observed once, and the top ten hold more than 3%. The input for sequencing was peripheral blood mononuclear cells (PBMCs), taken before the fourth cycle of nivolumab. Source of these receptors: a human donor with classical Hodgkin lymphoma. The CDR3 runs from the conserved cysteine through the conserved F or W. Fields, in order: D gene, J gene, V gene, CDR3 protein. The D gene is left open where the match is weak.

D: TRBD2; J: TRBJ2-2; V: TRBV6-5; CDR3: CASSTSGGNTGELFF
D: TRBD2; J: TRBJ2-4; V: TRBV18; CDR3: CASSPQGTSHGIQYF
D: -; J: TRBJ2-5; V: TRBV4-1; CDR3: CASSQDRARGEETQYF
D: -; J: TRBJ1-1; V: TRBV19; CDR3: CASSITPQNTEAFF
D: -; J: TRBJ2-1; V: TRBV4-3; CDR3: CASSQELRVNEQFF
D: -; J: TRBJ1-1; V: TRBV7-9; CDR3: CASSPSDSPNTEAFF
D: -; J: TRBJ1-4; V: TRBV18; CDR3: CASSLGHGSNEKLFF
D: -; J: TRBJ1-2; V: TRBV7-8; CDR3: CASSLTELNYGYTF
D: TRBD1; J: TRBJ1-1; V: TRBV9; CDR3: CASSPGQGARDTEAFF
D: TRBD1; J: TRBJ1-2; V: TRBV6-5; CDR3: CASSTGEGGYTF
D: -; J: TRBJ2-7; V: TRBV11-2; CDR3: CASKSGQMSEQYF
D: -; J: TRBJ2-5; V: TRBV28; CDR3: CASSLRKETQYF
D: -; J: TRBJ1-1; V: TRBV6-5; CDR3: CASSLPGPYTEAFF
D: TRBD1; J: TRBJ1-6; V: TRBV30; CDR3: CAWDRGQGNSPLHF
D: TRBD1; J: TRBJ2-5; V: TRBV2; CDR3: CASSGTGGWETQYF
D: -; J: TRBJ1-5; V: TRBV28; CDR3: CASRAFTGNQPQHF
D: -; J: TRBJ1-6; V: TRBV6-5; CDR3: CASRIVSTYNSPLHF
D: -; J: TRBJ2-3; V: TRBV6-5; CDR3: CASRTPATDTQYF
D: -; J: TRBJ1-4; V: TRBV7-9; CDR3: CASSLSEKLFF
D: -; J: TRBJ1-1; V: TRBV5-6; CDR3: CASSLAVRETEAFF
D: -; J: TRBJ1-1; V: TRBV10-3; CDR3: CAISFGQTRAEAFF
D: -; J: TRBJ2-7; V: TRBV11-2; CDR3: CASSPRFAGEQYF
D: TRBD1; J: TRBJ2-5; V: TRBV2; CDR3: CASNVGTGLETQYF
D: -; J: TRBJ1-4; V: TRBV18; CDR3: CASSTNRGLWETNEKLFF
D: -; J: TRBJ2-7; V: TRBV5-1; CDR3: CASSLVEPPHEQYF
D: -; J: TRBJ1-5; V: TRBV10-3; CDR3: CASSEGMSQHF
D: -; J: TRBJ1-5; V: TRBV7-9; CDR3: CASSLEAASNQPQHF
D: TRBD2; J: TRBJ2-2; V: TRBV5-6; CDR3: CASSLSRTSGTGELFF
D: -; J: TRBJ1-5; V: TRBV10-3; CDR3: CAISESRGDQPQHF
D: -; J: TRBJ2-1; V: TRBV27; CDR3: CASTEGDEQFF
D: TRBD2; J: TRBJ2-2; V: TRBV19; CDR3: CASRWGGPHTGELFF
D: -; J: TRBJ2-1; V: TRBV29-1; CDR3: CSVGWQVGGDEQFF
D: -; J: TRBJ2-2; V: TRBV2; CDR3: CASKVQGPGAGELFF
D: TRBD2; J: TRBJ2-7; V: TRBV13; CDR3: CASSLGTSGGRAYEQYF
D: -; J: TRBJ2-7; V: TRBV5-1; CDR3: CASSLAAGMTYEQYF
D: -; J: TRBJ2-1; V: TRBV6-4; CDR3: CASRASDGLANEQFF
D: -; J: TRBJ1-3; V: TRBV6-6; CDR3: CAIQGNTIYF
D: -; J: TRBJ1-1; V: TRBV5-1; CDR3: CASRPGPQNTEAFF
D: TRBD2; J: TRBJ2-3; V: TRBV4-1; CDR3: CASSLGEGTSRDTQYF
D: -; J: TRBJ2-2; V: TRBV25-1; CDR3: CASSGLRGLSTGELFF